The 9 T cell receptor beta chains below were found in one sample sequenced in a study of T cell repertoires in cytomegalovirus infection (dated by TCRdb to the late 2010s). The sample's treatment or condition label, in plain terms: in vitro stimulation with specific CMV peptide epitopes to enrich CMV-specific T cells. Reads for this sample came from an Illumina HiSeq 1500. TCRdb reworked the public reads: Q25 trimming with fastp, MiXCR clone assembly, productive beta chains retained. Each entry merges the rows of one CDR3 protein and shows their most common DNA and genes. The sample has about 310,000 distinct CDR3 sequences on record, approximately 25% of them singletons. The ten most abundant clones make up 13% of the sample. For these receptors, no antigen is known. The sample consisted of cultured PBMCs, taken from culture after CMV antigen stimulation. Receptors were obtained from a human donor in good health (CMV status not recorded). Some clones in this sample may be carry-over from other donors' samples.

The rearrangement links TRBV6-2 or TRBV6-3 to TRBJ2-6, with D possibly being TRBD2 (5 bases). The CDR3 length is 16 residues. From germline, CDR1 is MNHEY and CDR2 SVGEGT. The ends were cut back, 6 bases at V and 0 bases at J, with 12 bases in the middle. CDR3 sequence reads: CASSPYGNSGANVLTF. The DNA for the CDR3 is TGTGCCAGCAGCCCCTACGGGAACTCTGGGGCCAACGTCCTGACTTTC.

Here the CDR3 DNA reads TGTGCCAGCAGTTTGGGGTTTACCTTTGTCCGCGAGCAGTACTTC. Translated: CASSLGFTFVREQYF. The J gene is TRBJ2-7, the V gene TRBV12-3 or TRBV12-4; no clear D gene. The V end was cut by 3 bases, the J end by 6 bases, with 18 bases between. The CDR3 is made up of 15 amino acids.

This clonotype was picked up a small number of times. The gene calls are TRBV11-1 and TRBJ2-2; D is possibly TRBD1 or TRBD2 (5 bases each). V was cut by 2 bases and J by 14 bases, with 12 bases left in between. CDR3 length equals 12 residues. The germline gives CDR1 SGHAT, CDR2 FQDESV (reference sequence). The CDR3: CASSLSRDPLFF. The CDR3 DNA sequence: TGTGCCAGCAGCTTATCCCGGGACCCCCTGTTTTTT.

This clonotype was detected ten times or more. V usage is TRBV7-2 and J usage is TRBJ2-1; maybe TRBD2 (5 bases). The germline V gene has CDR1 SGHTA and CDR2 FQGNSA. The CDR3 contains 13 residues. Between the trimmed V and J ends, which lost 2 bases and 6 bases, there was a span of 8 bases. In DNA, the CDR3 is TGTGCCAGCAGCTTATTCGGGGTCAATGAGCAGTTCTTC. This sequence encodes CASSLFGVNEQFF.

This clonotype was recorded many times. The CDR3 nucleotides read TGTGCCAGCAGCACCGATCCTAGCTCCTACGAGCAGTACGTC. Protein: CASSTDPSSYEQYV. The chain links TRBV7-2 to TRBJ2-7; D call uncertain. The V end lost 5 bases, the J end lost 0 bases, and 11 bases lay between the germline ends. Germline-derived CDR1 and CDR2 are SGHTA and FQGNSA. The CDR3 consists of 14 residues.

In this sample, this clonotype turned up many times. The CDR3 spells CASRRDRLKYTGELFF. The CDR3 DNA follows: TGTGCCAGCAGACGAGACAGGCTAAAATACACCGGGGAGCTGTTTTTT. The chain carries TRBV13 and TRBJ2-2, with a tentative D call TRBD1 (6 bases). V dropped 6 bases and J dropped 3 bases, with 17 bases sitting between them. The CDR3 spans 16 residues. Germline V lookup: CDR1 PRHDT, CDR2 FYEKMQ (reference sequence).

This chain uses TRBV11-2 with TRBJ2-3; no clear D. The CDR3 is made up of 17 amino acids. The V and J ends lost 0 bases and 0 bases respectively, with 13 bases between them. The V gene's germline CDR1 is SGHAT and CDR2 FQNNGV. DNA of the CDR3: TGTGCCAGCAGCTTAGATACTGGGTTGCTTAGCACAGATACGCAGTATTTT. Translating it yields CASSLDTGLLSTDTQYF.

The rearrangement joins TRBV7-3 to TRBJ1-1; D not certain. The CDR3 is 13 amino acids. V was trimmed by 0 bases and J by 5 bases, leaving 7 bases between them. Germline CDR1 and CDR2: SGHTA and FQGTGA. The CDR3 bases are TGTGCCAGCAGCTTAACCCTGCGGACTGAAGCTTTCTTT. Protein sequence: CASSLTLRTEAFF.

This clonotype was counted only a few times. CDR3 coding DNA: TGTGCCAGCACCTCGGGGGACTACTCCTACGAGCAGTACTTC. This codes for CASTSGDYSYEQYF. The chain employs TRBV6-2 or TRBV6-3 and TRBJ2-7, with TRBD2 matching 7 bases. This CDR3 comprises 14 residues. The J segment lost 0 bases and the V segment lost 7 bases, leaving 6 bases of the junction unmatched. Germline V gene sequence: CDR1 MNHEY, CDR2 SVGEGT.